This passage covers 21 T cell receptor beta chains from one sample sequenced in a study of blood T cell repertoires in COVID-19. Sequencing used immunoSEQ multiplex PCR; TCRdb keeps in-frame clones, though not all of them. The repertoire consists of around 330,000 clones, with roughly 85% occurring once and the leading ten covering about 1.9%. Sequenced sample: PBMCs or T cells enriched from blood (not recorded which). These TCRs come from a woman between 25 and 40 years old who had been exposed to COVID-19.

This clone was detected only once. This rearrangement joins TRBV20-1 to TRBJ1-4; D not resolved. In germline, CDR1 is DFQATT, CDR2 SNEGSKA (reference sequence). V was cut by 3 bases and J by 5 bases, with 10 bases left in between. The CDR3 loop spans 13 amino acids. The CDR3 DNA follows: TGCAGTGCTAGTATTAGGGAGAATGAAAAACTGTTTTTT. It specifies CSASIRENEKLFF.

This clone was detected a few times. This sequence joins TRBV5-1 and TRBJ1-1; D might be TRBD1 (6 bases). Germline V CDR1 and CDR2: SGHRS, YFSETQ. This CDR3 has 11 amino acids. V was shortened by 7 bases and J by 11 bases, with 15 bases between the two germline ends. The CDR3 loop reads CASAAQGEAFF. DNA of the CDR3: TGCGCCAGCGCCGCACAGGGAGAGGCTTTCTTT.

The chain combines TRBV9 with TRBJ1-6; 7 nucleotides line up with TRBD1. The CDR3 is 16 residues long. V shed 4 bases and J 4 bases; nucleotides not matched to a gene: 8. Germline V gives CDR1 SGDLS, CDR2 YYNGEE. For the CDR3, the DNA is TGTGCCAGCAGCCCGGGACAGACGGCGTATAATTCACCCCTCCACTTT. Its protein product is CASSPGQTAYNSPLHF.

The chain joins TRBV5-1 to TRBJ2-5; 10 bases agree with TRBD2. Per germline, CDR1 SGHRS and CDR2 YFSETQ. After removal of 0 bases from V and 1 base from J, the junction contained 12 bases not matched to a gene. The CDR3 runs 19 residues. The CDR3 nucleotides read TGCGCCAGCAGCTTGGTATTGCGGCTAGCGGGGGCAGGCCAAGAGACCCAGTACTTC. Amino acid sequence: CASSLVLRLAGAGQETQYF.

CDR3 loop: CASSDSGQGGYNEQFF. The CDR3 DNA reads TGTGCCAGCAGTGACTCTGGACAGGGTGGGTACAATGAGCAGTTCTTC. J is TRBJ2-1 and V is TRBV6-4; 8 bases are a match to TRBD1. The ends lost 0 bases at V and 4 bases at J; junction bases unmatched: 5. The CDR3 length is 16 residues. Germline CDR1 is MRHNA and CDR2 is SNTAGT.

The rearrangement uses TRBV7-9 and TRBJ1-2; 8 nucleotides line up with TRBD1. V shed 4 bases, J shed 6 bases, and the junction held 10 bases outside the gene matches. This CDR3 is 15 amino acids long. From germline, CDR1 is SEHNR and CDR2 FQNEAQ (reference sequence). CDR3 residues: CASSWVSTGAHGYTF. The CDR3 coding sequence is TGTGCCAGCAGCTGGGTCTCGACAGGGGCTCATGGCTACACCTTC. The full variable domain, with the rest looked up from reference TRBV7-9 and TRBJ1-2, is DTGVSQNPRHKITKRGQNVTFRCDPISEHNRLYWYRQTLGQGPEFLTYFQNEAQLEKSRLLSDRFSAERPKGSFSTLEIQRTEQGDSAMYLCASSWVSTGAHGYTFGSGTRLTVV.

This clone was seen a single time. This chain joins TRBV5-8 and TRBJ1-2, with a possible D match to TRBD1 (5 bases). The germline V gene has CDR1 SGHTS and CDR2 YDEGEE. V lost 1 base and J lost 4, with 11 bases in between. CDR3 size: 14 residues. The CDR3 DNA reads as TGTGCCAGCAGCTTGACGACAGTCCGCTATGGCTACACCTTC. Protein product: CASSLTTVRYGYTF. The full variable domain, in which reference TRBV5-8 and TRBJ1-2 provide the parts outside the CDR3, is EAGVTQSPTHLIKTRGQQATLRCSPISGHTSVYWYQQALGLGLQFLLWYDEGEERNRGNFPPRFSGRQFPNYSSELNVNALELEDSALYLCASSLTTVRYGYTFGSGTRLTVV.

V gene TRBV7-6 combines with J gene TRBJ1-1; 8 nucleotides align to TRBD1. CDR1 SGHVS and CDR2 FNYEAQ come from the germline V gene. V lost 5 bases and J lost 2; bases outside the gene matches: 4. This CDR3 comprises 14 residues. The CDR3, as DNA: TGTGCCAGCAGCACCGGGACAGGTAACACTGAAGCTTTCTTT. Its protein is CASSTGTGNTEAFF.

The rearrangement uses TRBV2 and TRBJ1-1; D is ambiguous. Between the trimmed V and J ends, which lost 7 bases and 0 bases, there was a span of 6 bases. CDR3 length equals 12 residues. Germline assignment: CDR1 SNHLY and CDR2 FYNNEI. The CDR3 reads CASTLMNTEAFF. The DNA for the CDR3 is TGTGCCAGCACACTCATGAACACTGAAGCTTTCTTT.

V is TRBV5-6 and J is TRBJ2-1, with 7 bases matching TRBD2. V shed 3 bases and J 7 bases; nucleotides not matched to a gene: 1. The CDR3 is 12 residues long. The germline gives CDR1 SGHDT, CDR2 YYEEEE. CDR3: CASSWGGNEQFF. Here the CDR3 DNA reads TGTGCCAGCAGCTGGGGGGGTAATGAGCAGTTCTTC. Full variable domain (rest looked up from reference TRBV5-6 and TRBJ2-1): DAGVTQSPTHLIKTRGQQVTLRCSPKSGHDTVSWYQQALGQGPQFIFQYYEEEERQRGNFPDRFSGHQFPNYSSELNVNALLLGDSALYLCASSWGGNEQFFGPGTRLTVL.

The V gene is TRBV29-1, the J gene TRBJ2-7, with 11 bases identical to TRBD2. V dropped 4 bases and J dropped 2; count of bases not matched to a gene: 4. Germline V gene sequence: CDR1 SQVTM, CDR2 ANQGSEA. The CDR3 runs to 14 residues. In nucleotides, the CDR3 is TGCAGCGTTGTCCGTAGCGGGAGGGCCTACGAGCAGTACTTC. This gives the protein CSVVRSGRAYEQYF.

The J gene is TRBJ1-5, the V gene TRBV30; possibly TRBD1 for D (6 bases). CDR1 and CDR2 (germline): GTSNPN, SVGIG (reference sequence). The CDR3 spans 13 residues. CDR3: CATYREGDQPQHF. The DNA of the CDR3 is TGTGCGACCTACAGGGAAGGAGATCAGCCCCAGCATTTT.

This chain joins TRBV9 and TRBJ2-1, with D tentatively TRBD1 (5 bases). Germline CDR1 reads SGDLS; CDR2 reads YYNGEE. CDR3 size: 13 residues. The germline V and J ends were trimmed by 4 bases and 6 bases, with 11 bases remaining between them. The CDR3 sequence is CASSSGNPNEQFF. CDR3 sequence (DNA): TGTGCCAGCAGCTCAGGGAATCCCAATGAGCAGTTCTTC.

This chain uses TRBV4-1 with TRBJ1-1; TRBD1 matches 12 bases. The CDR3 has 15 residues. From germline, CDR1 is MGHRA and CDR2 YSYEKL. V dropped 3 bases and J dropped 3; count of bases not matched to a gene: 2. The CDR3 loop reads CASSQGQGAYTEAFF. CDR3 nucleotide sequence: TGCGCCAGCAGCCAGGGACAGGGGGCATACACTGAAGCTTTCTTT.

The chain carries TRBV5-5 and TRBJ2-1, with D hard to call. Germline CDR1 is SGHKS and CDR2 is YYEKEE (reference sequence). The CDR3 contains 13 residues. Trimming took 7 bases from V and 4 from J, leaving 12 bases between them. The CDR3 here is CASGATFYNEQFF. The CDR3 bases are TGTGCCAGCGGTGCGACTTTTTACAATGAGCAGTTCTTC.

The genes are TRBV10-3 and TRBJ1-3; TRBD1 is a possible D gene (5 bases). CDR3 length equals 16 residues. Deletions cut 5 bases from V and 0 bases from J, with 14 bases between. Germline V lookup: CDR1 ENHRY, CDR2 SYGVKD. In DNA form, the CDR3 reads TGTGCCATCAGTCCTACAGGACACCTCTCTGGAAACACCATATATTTT. Translated, it gives CAISPTGHLSGNTIYF.

The gene calls are TRBV28 and TRBJ1-3; D possibly corresponds to TRBD1 (6 bases). The CDR3 consists of 15 residues. The V end lost 2 bases, the J end lost 4 bases, and 12 bases lay between the germline ends. Germline V lookup: CDR1 MDHEN, CDR2 SYDVKM. CDR3 in DNA: TGTGCCAGCAGTTTAGTCGGGGGGCCCGGAAACACCATATATTTT. Protein: CASSLVGGPGNTIYF. Full variable domain (remainder filled in from reference TRBV28 and TRBJ1-3): DVKVTQSSRYLVKRTGEKVFLECVQDMDHENMFWYRQDPGLGLRLIYFSYDVKMKEKGDIPEGYSVSREKKERFSLILESASTNQTSMYLCASSLVGGPGNTIYFGEGSWLTVV.

V and J are TRBV3-1 (or the pseudogene TRBV3-2) and TRBJ2-7; D gene unclear. The germline V and J ends were trimmed by 0 bases and 1 base, with 10 bases remaining between them. This CDR3 comprises 15 residues. CDR1 LGHDT and CDR2 YNNKEL come from the germline V gene (reference sequence). DNA for the CDR3: TGTGCCAGCAGCCAAGATTTGGGCAGGTCCTACGAGCAGTACTTC. It encodes CASSQDLGRSYEQYF.

The genes are TRBV7-6 and TRBJ2-3, with 8 bases fitting TRBD2. CDR1 and CDR2 (germline): SGHVS, FNYEAQ. The J segment lost 4 bases and the V segment lost 4 bases, leaving 10 bases of the junction unmatched. The CDR3 is made up of 16 amino acids. The CDR3 loop is CASSSRTAGVPDTQYF. CDR3 nucleotides: TGTGCCAGCAGCTCTCGGACAGCGGGAGTTCCAGATACGCAGTATTTT.

V is TRBV25-1 and J is TRBJ2-5; D unclear. V was cut by 3 bases and J by 3 bases, with 14 bases left in between. The CDR3 has 15 residues. Germline CDR1 and CDR2: MGHDK and SYGVNS. The CDR3 here is CASSDPTNLKETQYF. The CDR3 coding sequence is TGTGCCAGCAGTGACCCTACTAACTTAAAAGAGACCCAGTACTTC.

This clone came up once. The genes are TRBV7-9 and TRBJ2-7; the match to TRBD1 covers 10 bases. CDR3 length equals 15 residues. V shed 5 bases and J 1 base; nucleotides not matched to a gene: 5. Germline CDR1 reads SEHNR; CDR2 reads FQNEAQ (reference sequence). The CDR3 loop reads CASSNPGQGSYEQYF. The CDR3 DNA reads as TGTGCCAGCAGCAACCCGGGACAGGGGTCCTACGAGCAGTACTTC.